The 2 T cell receptor beta chains given below trace back to one sample, sequenced in a study of graft-versus-host responses after intestinal transplantation. Produced via immunoSEQ multiplex PCR; TCRdb's table is partial and in-frame only. The table lists about 100,000 clones, roughly 87% of them singletons, with around 0.9% in the top ten. No antigen has been identified for these receptors. Material: unstimulated CD4+ T cells sorted from spleen or lymph node cells, obtained before intestinal transplant. These receptors all stem from a human donor who received an intestinal transplant.

The chain employs TRBV27 and TRBJ2-3; 8 positions match TRBD1. CDR3 length: 14 amino acids. CDR1 MNHEY and CDR2 SMNVEV come from the germline V gene (reference sequence). V was pared by 4 bases and J by 0 bases, with 0 bases of the junction left unmatched. Written as DNA, the CDR3 is TGTGCCAGCAGTTGGGACAGGAGCACAGATACGCAGTATTTT. It translates to CASSWDRSTDTQYF.

This clone occurred a few times. The V and J genes are TRBV5-1 and TRBJ2-7; D is uncertain. V was clipped by 5 bases and J by 3 bases, with 18 bases between them. Germline V gene sequence: CDR1 SGHRS, CDR2 YFSETQ. The CDR3 loop spans 15 amino acids. The CDR3 here is CASRTSVGGHYEQYF. The DNA of the CDR3 is TGCGCCAGCAGAACTTCTGTAGGCGGTCACTACGAGCAGTACTTC.